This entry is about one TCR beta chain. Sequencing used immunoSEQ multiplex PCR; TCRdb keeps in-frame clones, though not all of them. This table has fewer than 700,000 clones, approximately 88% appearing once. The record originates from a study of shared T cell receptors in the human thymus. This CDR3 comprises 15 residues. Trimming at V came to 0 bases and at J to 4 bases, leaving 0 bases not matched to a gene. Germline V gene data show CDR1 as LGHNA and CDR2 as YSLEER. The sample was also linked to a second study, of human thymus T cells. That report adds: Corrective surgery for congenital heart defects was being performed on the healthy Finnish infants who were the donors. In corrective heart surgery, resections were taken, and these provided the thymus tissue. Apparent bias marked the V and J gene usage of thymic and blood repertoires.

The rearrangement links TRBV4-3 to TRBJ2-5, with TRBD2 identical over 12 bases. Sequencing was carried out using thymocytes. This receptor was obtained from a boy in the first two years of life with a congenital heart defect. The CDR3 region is CASSQELAGGETQYF. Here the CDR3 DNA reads TGCGCCAGCAGCCAAGAACTAGCGGGAGGAGAGACCCAGTACTTC.